This entry features one T cell receptor beta chain sequence. Its antigen remains unknown. This sample is drawn from a study of Graves' ophthalmopathy and Graves' hyperthyroidism. The CDR3 totals 15 residues. In germline, CDR1 is MNHNS, CDR2 SASEGT. The ends were cut back, 5 bases at V and 2 bases at J, with 16 bases in the middle. Amplifying from RNA transcripts, the study obtained TCR beta CDR3 regions. HTBI-primed first-round RT-PCR preceded second-round multiplex PCR. TCRdb recomputed calls from the multiplex PCR reads with MiXCR, one row per CDR3 protein. Of 450,000 to 600,000 distinct CDR3 sequences listed, 35% to 40% are singletons. Overall study results and limits: Its predictions of ophthalmopathy progression gave the model around 71% sensitivity and 72% to 85% specificity.

Sequenced material: peripheral blood or thyroid tissue (not recorded which). The chain couples TRBV6-1 to TRBJ2-7; D perhaps matches TRBD1 (6 bases). This clonotype was obtained from an adult man with Graves' hyperthyroidism. The CDR3 protein is CASSSQDSKTYEQYF. The DNA of the CDR3 is TGTGCCAGCAGTTCTCAGGACAGTAAGACCTACGAGCAGTACTTC.